Described below is a single T cell receptor (beta chain) sequence and its context. The record originates from a study of shared clonotypes between healthy human individuals. Sorted subsets were amplified in replicate PCRs using around 0.2 ug DNA, approximately 30,000 T cell genomes. Some clones are missing from TCRdb's copy, which holds only in-frame ones; the method was immunoSEQ multiplex PCR. Altogether over 2 million clones are present, 85% to 95% being singletons, with the ten largest covering roughly 0.13%. Trimming stripped 3 bases from V and 3 bases from J, with 12 bases between. Germline V lookup: CDR1 SNHLY, CDR2 FYNNEI. CDR3 length: 15 residues.

What was sequenced was naive CD4+ T cells sorted from blood. Stated subset: CD45RA+ positively selected. V and J are TRBV2 and TRBJ2-1; no clear D. The sequence came from a man younger than 30 in good health. The CDR3: CASSDPIPSYNEQFF. As DNA, the CDR3 is TGTGCCAGCAGTGATCCTATCCCAAGCTACAATGAGCAGTTCTTC. The full variable domain, rest sourced from reference TRBV2 and TRBJ2-1, is EPEVTQTPSHQVTQMGQEVILRCVPISNHLYFYWYRQILGQKVEFLVSFYNNEISEKSEIFDDQFSVERPDGSNFTLKIRSTKLEDSAMYFCASSDPIPSYNEQFFGPGTRLTVL.